What follows are 21 T cell receptor beta chains derived from one specimen sequenced in a study of radiation and T cells in renal cell carcinoma. The time point denotes: baseline pretreatment blood. Documented treatment: 15 Gy SBRT to primary tumor, nephrectomy 4 weeks later. Using immunoSEQ multiplex PCR, the repertoire was profiled, and TCRdb retains in-frame clones only, with some absent. This repertoire shows about 91,000 clones, approximately 80% found once; its top ten account for approximately 6.4%. The specimen was blood, collected from a patient whose treatment included radiotherapy and nephrectomy. The receptors were gathered from a man in his fifties or sixties with renal cell carcinoma.

This chain links TRBV29-1 with TRBJ2-3; no clear D gene. The V gene lost 4 bases and the J gene lost 5 bases, with 19 bases spanning the gap. Germline V CDR1 and CDR2: SQVTM, ANQGSEA. The CDR3 consists of 15 residues. The CDR3 region is CSVGEVTSQRDTQYF. The CDR3 nucleotides are TGCAGCGTTGGGGAAGTGACATCTCAGAGAGATACGCAGTATTTT.

The J gene is TRBJ1-3, the V gene TRBV14; the D gene is possibly TRBD1 (6 bases). Per the germline V gene, CDR1 is SGHDN and CDR2 is FVKESK. This CDR3 is 18 amino acids long. Deletions cut 1 base from V and 1 base from J, with 17 bases between. CDR3 sequence: CASSQAGSTGRSGNTIYF. DNA for the CDR3: TGTGCCAGCAGCCAAGCGGGCAGCACAGGGCGGTCTGGAAACACCATATATTTT.

The chain uses TRBV11-3 and TRBJ2-5; the match to TRBD1 covers 9 bases. The CDR3 contains 16 residues. Germline CDR1 and CDR2: SGHNT and YENEEA. V trimming: 0 bases; J trimming: 4 bases; junction bases outside the gene matches: 6. The CDR3: CASSLDRQGGRETQYF. DNA for the CDR3: TGTGCCAGCAGCTTAGACAGACAGGGGGGGCGAGAGACCCAGTACTTC. The full variable domain, with the rest looked up from reference TRBV11-3 and TRBJ2-5, is EAGVVQSPRYKIIEKKQPVAFWCNPISGHNTLYWYLQNLGQGPELLIRYENEEAVDDSQLPKDRFSAERLKGVDSTLKIQPAELGDSAVYLCASSLDRQGGRETQYFGPGTRLLVL.

The chain uses TRBV5-1 and TRBJ2-6; D not resolved. CDR1 is SGHRS, CDR2 YFSETQ, per germline. The CDR3 totals 15 residues. V lost 7 bases and J lost 1, with 12 bases in between. The CDR3 nucleotides are TGCGCCAGCCAGCCGACATTTTCTGGGGCCAACGTCCTGACTTTC. Translated: CASQPTFSGANVLTF.

V is TRBV19 and J is TRBJ1-5; 10 nucleotides align to TRBD1. The CDR3 sequence is 16 residues long. Germline V lookup: CDR1 LNHDA, CDR2 SQIVND (reference sequence). V was clipped by 3 bases and J by 6 bases; unmatched bases: 8. CDR3 DNA: TGTGCCAGTAGTATCGTGACAGGGGGCATCGGTCAGCCCCAGCATTTT. This translates into CASSIVTGGIGQPQHF.

This clone was counted many times. The V and J genes are TRBV28 and TRBJ2-7, with D possibly being TRBD2 (5 bases). CDR3 length: 13 residues. Per the germline V gene, CDR1 is MDHEN and CDR2 is SYDVKM. Trimming stripped 6 bases from V and 2 bases from J, with 11 bases between. CDR3 sequence reads: CASSRAGTYEQYF. CDR3 DNA sequence: TGTGCCAGCAGCCGAGCCGGGACCTACGAGCAGTACTTC.

The chain couples TRBV28 to TRBJ2-7; D call uncertain. V shed 10 bases and J shed 0 bases, with 13 bases lying between them. The CDR3 totals 13 residues. Germline V lookup: CDR1 MDHEN, CDR2 SYDVKM. As DNA, the CDR3 is TGTGCCACCACCGGGTCCCTCTCCTACGAGCAGTACTTC. As protein: CATTGSLSYEQYF.

In this sample, this clone turned up a few times. V gene TRBV7-6 combines with J gene TRBJ2-7; D is ambiguous. Germline CDR1 reads SGHVS; CDR2 reads FNYEAQ. The CDR3 has 17 residues. Trimming took 1 base from V and 2 from J, leaving 18 bases between them. CDR3 region: CASSLEAGPSAAYEQYF. CDR3 coding DNA: TGTGCCAGCAGCTTAGAAGCAGGCCCTTCTGCAGCCTACGAGCAGTACTTC.

The J gene is TRBJ2-3, the V gene TRBV29-1, with TRBD2 matching over 13 bases. This CDR3 contains 15 residues. The V gene end was trimmed by 6 bases and the J gene end by 0 bases; junction bases not matched to a gene: 3. Germline values: CDR1 SQVTM, CDR2 ANQGSEA. The CDR3 loop reads CSVGTSGTSTDTQYF. CDR3 sequence (DNA): TGCAGCGTCGGGACTAGCGGGACTAGCACAGATACGCAGTATTTT.

The chain carries TRBV9 and TRBJ2-2; 10 bases are a match to TRBD1. CDR1 and CDR2 from the germline V gene are SGDLS and YYNGEE. CDR3 length equals 17 residues. Losses at the gene ends were 0 bases for V and 5 bases for J; bases not matched to a gene: 7. In DNA form, the CDR3 reads TGTGCCAGCAGCGTAGATATCAGGGACAGGGGTACCGGGGAGCTGTTTTTT. Translation gives CASSVDIRDRGTGELFF.

The chain joins TRBV30 to TRBJ1-5, with 7 nucleotides matching TRBD1. Germline V gives CDR1 GTSNPN, CDR2 SVGIG (reference sequence). The V segment lost 0 bases and the J segment 0 bases; nucleotides outside the gene matches: 8. The CDR3 length is 17 residues. CDR3 sequence: CAWSVYRGPYSNQPQHF. CDR3 nucleotide sequence: TGTGCCTGGAGTGTTTACAGGGGACCATATAGCAATCAGCCCCAGCATTTT.

The rearrangement joins TRBV4-1 to TRBJ1-2; a weak D match, TRBD1 (5 bases). The germline V gene encodes CDR1 MGHRA and CDR2 YSYEKL. With 5 bases removed from V and 2 bases from J, the gap between germline ends came to 12 bases. This CDR3 contains 14 residues. CDR3 DNA: TGCGCCAGCAGCTCCGGGACCGCGAACTATGGCTACACCTTC. The encoded protein is CASSSGTANYGYTF.

The CDR3 bases are TGTGCCAGCAGTGAAGCGCCTTCGGATACGCAGTATTTT. It encodes CASSEAPSDTQYF. The chain uses TRBV6-1 and TRBJ2-3; D remains unclear. The CDR3 has 13 amino acids. The V end was cut by 0 bases, the J end by 6 bases, with 7 bases between. Germline CDR1 is MNHNS and CDR2 is SASEGT.

The genes are TRBV5-6 and TRBJ1-2, with 7 bases identical to TRBD1. The junction had 1 base not matched to a gene; V was cut back by 4 bases and J by 1 base. The V gene's germline CDR1 is SGHDT and CDR2 YYEEEE. The CDR3 is made up of 13 amino acids. Here the CDR3 reads CASSRQGNYGYTF. For the CDR3, the DNA is TGTGCCAGCAGCCGACAGGGTAACTATGGCTACACCTTC.

The sample holds one count of this clone. The rearrangement uses TRBV29-1 and TRBJ1-2; no definite D call. The CDR3 runs to 12 residues. V shed 3 bases and J shed 6 bases, with 11 bases lying between them. The V gene's germline CDR1 is SQVTM and CDR2 ANQGSEA. In DNA form, the CDR3 reads TGCAGCGTTGACTTGGAATCGGATGGCTACACCTTC. Translated, it gives CSVDLESDGYTF.

The chain recombines TRBV9 with TRBJ2-2; 8 bases are a match to TRBD2. The V gene's germline CDR1 is SGDLS and CDR2 YYNGEE. The V and J ends lost 4 bases and 4 bases, in that order; junction bases with no gene match: 6. There are 15 residues in the CDR3. CDR3 protein: CASSPGGRATGELFF. CDR3 DNA: TGTGCCAGCAGCCCGGGGGGGAGGGCCACCGGGGAGCTGTTTTTT.

A single count supports this clone. The genes are TRBV14 and TRBJ2-1; 7 nucleotides line up with TRBD1. Losses at the gene ends were 1 base for V and 5 bases for J; bases not matched to a gene: 17. Germline CDR1 and CDR2: SGHDN and FVKESK. This CDR3 has 19 residues. Here the CDR3 DNA reads TGTGCCAGCAGCCAAGTTCCCCGACAGGGATTTCACCTCGACAATGAGCAGTTCTTC. Translation: CASSQVPRQGFHLDNEQFF.

This clone has a handful of counts. V gene TRBV5-4 combines with J gene TRBJ1-2; D is uncertain. Germline assignment: CDR1 SGHNT and CDR2 YYREEE (reference sequence). The length of the CDR3 is 15 residues. V was cut by 0 bases and J by 4 bases, with 13 bases left in between. This CDR3 is CASSLGRVLGYGYTF. CDR3 DNA sequence: TGTGCCAGCAGCTTGGGAAGGGTATTGGGCTATGGCTACACCTTC.

This chain connects TRBV2 to TRBJ2-7, with D maybe TRBD1 (5 bases). The V end was cut by 7 bases, the J end by 3 bases, with 16 bases between. Germline V gene data show CDR1 as SNHLY and CDR2 as FYNNEI. The CDR3 sequence is 14 residues long. The CDR3 DNA reads as TGTGCCAGCACTAGGACATCGCTTATCTACGAGCAGTACTTC. This sequence encodes CASTRTSLIYEQYF.

The chain has TRBV27 and TRBJ1-1; the match to TRBD1 covers 7 bases. CDR1 and CDR2 from the germline V gene are MNHEY and SMNVEV (reference sequence). The length of the CDR3 is 14 residues. V shed 6 bases and J 2 bases; nucleotides not matched to a gene: 6. The CDR3 DNA follows: TGTGCCAGCAGGAGACAGGGAGGCAACACTGAAGCTTTCTTT. Encoded protein: CASRRQGGNTEAFF.

This rearrangement joins TRBV2 to TRBJ2-2; D gene uncertain. CDR1 is SNHLY and CDR2 is FYNNEI in the germline V gene. The CDR3 is made up of 15 amino acids. V was pared by 3 bases and J by 3 bases, with 11 bases between. CDR3 loop: CASSDRAPDTGELFF. CDR3 bases: TGTGCCAGCAGTGATCGGGCGCCGGACACCGGGGAGCTGTTTTTT.